These 20 T cell receptor beta chains were all obtained from the same sample, sequenced in a study of response to subunit inactivated influenza vaccine. TCRdb re-called the RT-PCR reads through MiXCR, storing one row per CDR3 protein. The data contain fewer than 350,000 distinct CDR3 sequences, around a fifth of them singletons. Here the sequenced sample was PBMCs from blood, taken less than 22 months after vaccination. The receptors were gathered from a man aged 45-69 years who received an inactivated influenza vaccine.

There are many counts of this clonotype. This chain links TRBV29-1 with TRBJ2-7, with 8 positions matching TRBD1. Germline trimming cut 4 bases from V and 2 bases from J; bases unmatched to any gene: 4. Germline V gene lookup returns CDR1 SQVTM and CDR2 ANQGSEA. There are 13 residues in the CDR3. The CDR3 protein is CSVGTGPTYEQYF. CDR3 DNA sequence: TGCAGCGTTGGGACAGGGCCCACCTACGAGCAGTACTTC.

This clonotype was picked up a small number of times. This rearrangement joins TRBV28 to TRBJ2-7, with 7 positions matching TRBD2. The CDR3 contains 17 residues. Per germline, CDR1 MDHEN and CDR2 SYDVKM. V lost 6 bases, J lost 2 bases, and 16 bases stayed unmatched. CDR3 sequence (DNA): TGTGCCAGCAGGCCACGGTCGGGTCTAGCGGATACCTACGAGCAGTACTTC. It encodes CASRPRSGLADTYEQYF.

There are many counts of this clonotype. J is TRBJ1-1 and V is TRBV12-3 or TRBV12-4; D gene unclear. CDR3 size: 13 residues. Trimming took off 5 bases at V and 1 base at J, with 8 bases between the two ends. CDR3 sequence (DNA): TGTGCCAGCAGTAGTCGAGGGAACACTGAAGCTTTCTTT. Translated: CASSSRGNTEAFF.

The J gene is TRBJ1-4, the V gene TRBV2; the match to TRBD1 covers 7 bases. With 8 bases clipped from V and 2 bases from J, the junction kept 2 bases outside the gene matches. This CDR3 is 13 amino acids long. From germline, CDR1 is SNHLY and CDR2 FYNNEI. CDR3 nucleotide sequence: TGTGCCAGCCGGGGACAGACTAATGAAAAACTGTTTTTT. It specifies CASRGQTNEKLFF.

In its sample, this clonotype was seen a few times. This chain uses TRBV29-1 with TRBJ2-1, with TRBD1 identical over 7 bases. CDR3 length: 15 residues. Germline CDR1 is SQVTM and CDR2 is ANQGSEA. V dropped 3 bases and J dropped 9; count of bases not matched to a gene: 14. CDR3 sequence reads: CSVDPRDSTSGEQFF. The CDR3 coding sequence is TGCAGCGTTGATCCCCGGGACAGTACTAGTGGTGAGCAGTTCTTC.

CDR3 in DNA: TGTGCCAGCAGCCCGGGACACGGCTATCAGCCCCAGCATTTT. The encoded protein is CASSPGHGYQPQHF. The rearrangement links TRBV28 to TRBJ1-5; D is possibly TRBD1 (6 bases). Germline CDR1 and CDR2: MDHEN and SYDVKM. The germline V and J ends were trimmed by 6 bases and 5 bases, with 14 bases remaining between them. The CDR3 spans 14 residues.

In this sample, this clonotype turned up a few times. The rearrangement joins TRBV29-1 to TRBJ1-2; D perhaps matches TRBD1 (6 bases). The CDR3 contains 14 residues. V lost 1 base and J 8 bases, leaving 17 bases between the germline ends. From germline, CDR1 is SQVTM and CDR2 ANQGSEA. As DNA, the CDR3 is TGCAGCGTTGAAGTGGGGGGCGGGGGTGCCGGCTACACCTTC. This gives the protein CSVEVGGGGAGYTF.

The chain employs TRBV7-9 and TRBJ1-1; D remains ambiguous. Germline assignment: CDR1 SEHNR and CDR2 FQNEAQ (reference sequence). This CDR3 has 13 amino acids. V gave up 2 bases and J gave up 1 base, with 5 bases separating them. The CDR3 sequence: CASSLYENTEAFF. The CDR3 DNA reads TGTGCCAGCAGCTTATATGAGAACACTGAAGCTTTCTTT. Variable domain in full (rest from reference TRBV7-9 and TRBJ1-1): DTGVSQNPRHKITKRGQNVTFRCDPISEHNRLYWYRQTLGQGPEFLTYFQNEAQLEKSRLLSDRFSAERPKGSFSTLEIQRTEQGDSAMYLCASSLYENTEAFFGQGTRLTVV.

This clonotype was counted ten times or more. The chain has TRBV15 and TRBJ1-1; D is undetermined. The ends were cut back, 0 bases at V and 7 bases at J, with 9 bases in the middle. This CDR3 comprises 13 residues. In germline, CDR1 is LNHNV, CDR2 YYDKDF (reference sequence). The DNA for the CDR3 is TGTGCCACCAGCAGAGAGGGAAGCAATGAAGCTTTCTTT. It encodes CATSREGSNEAFF.

This clonotype came up a few times. The rearrangement joins TRBV5-5 to TRBJ1-5; 8 nucleotides align to TRBD1. J gave up 5 bases and V 4 bases, and 8 bases lay outside the gene matches. CDR1 and CDR2 from the germline V gene are SGHKS and YYEKEE (reference sequence). The CDR3 runs to 15 residues. The DNA of the CDR3 is TGTGCCAGCAGCCCCGGGACAGGAATTTATCAGCCCCAGCATTTT. This gives the protein CASSPGTGIYQPQHF.

This rearrangement joins TRBV20-1 to TRBJ2-1; D remains ambiguous. There are 14 residues in the CDR3. V dropped 6 bases and J dropped 2 bases, with 14 bases sitting between them. CDR1 DFQATT and CDR2 SNEGSKA come from the germline V gene (reference sequence). This CDR3 reads CSAETEIAYNEQFF. The CDR3 DNA sequence: TGCAGTGCAGAAACGGAAATTGCCTACAATGAGCAGTTCTTC.

V gene TRBV15 combines with J gene TRBJ2-2, with D perhaps TRBD1 (5 bases). V was trimmed by 3 bases and J by 6 bases, leaving 11 bases between them. Looked up from germline, CDR1 is LNHNV and CDR2 is YYDKDF (reference sequence). The CDR3 loop spans 14 amino acids. The CDR3 reads CATSSYKGSGELFF. The CDR3 region has the DNA TGTGCCACCAGCAGTTATAAGGGGTCCGGGGAGCTGTTTTTT.

This clonotype has a handful of counts. The rearrangement joins TRBV20-1 to TRBJ1-5; no clear D gene. The germline V gene has CDR1 DFQATT and CDR2 SNEGSKA (reference sequence). The CDR3 sequence is 12 residues long. V lost 6 bases and J lost 0, with 6 bases in between. The chain's CDR3 is CSAGSSNQPQHF. In nucleotides, the CDR3 is TGCAGTGCAGGGTCTAGCAATCAGCCCCAGCATTTT.

This clonotype was detected only a few times. The V call is TRBV12-3 or TRBV12-4, the J call TRBJ1-1; D unresolved. Between the trimmed V and J ends, which lost 8 bases and 0 bases, there was a span of 13 bases. The CDR3 length is 14 residues. DNA for the CDR3: TGTGCCAGCCTCCCCGGGCCGATGAACACTGAAGCTTTCTTT. Translation gives CASLPGPMNTEAFF.

This clonotype was seen a handful of times. The chain carries TRBV10-3 and TRBJ2-1; 7 bases fit TRBD1. Germline-derived CDR1 and CDR2 are ENHRY and SYGVKD. The CDR3 has 13 amino acids. The J segment lost 7 bases and the V segment lost 5 bases, leaving 5 bases of the junction unmatched. The CDR3 DNA reads TGTGCCATCAGTATGACAGGGTTAAATGAGCAGTTCTTC. It codes for CAISMTGLNEQFF.

This clonotype was observed at least ten times. The rearrangement joins TRBV5-1 to TRBJ2-7, with D hard to call. CDR1 and CDR2 from the germline V gene are SGHRS and YFSETQ. V lost 4 bases to trimming and J lost 3 bases, with 5 bases between them. The CDR3 runs to 11 residues. CDR3 coding DNA: TGCGCCAGCAGCGACCTCTACGAGCAGTACTTC. This sequence encodes CASSDLYEQYF.

This clonotype was observed a few times. V is TRBV3-1 and J is TRBJ1-2, with 9 bases lining up with TRBD1. J was trimmed by 8 bases and V by 4 bases; bases with no gene match: 14. CDR3 length: 16 amino acids. Germline V gene sequence: CDR1 LGHDT, CDR2 YNNKEL (reference sequence). Written as DNA, the CDR3 is TGTGCCAGCAGCCCCCTTCCGACAGGGGGGTCTGGGGGCTACACCTTC. Its protein is CASSPLPTGGSGGYTF.

The rearrangement joins TRBV4-1 to TRBJ1-4; a possible D gene is TRBD1 (6 bases). CDR1 is MGHRA and CDR2 is YSYEKL in the germline V gene. The CDR3 is made up of 16 amino acids. The germline V and J ends were trimmed by 1 base and 5 bases, with 14 bases remaining between them. The CDR3 DNA sequence: TGCGCCAGCAGCCAAGGCTGGACAGTACTAAATGAAAAACTGTTTTTT. This translates into CASSQGWTVLNEKLFF.

This clonotype was recorded a few times. The junction differs from germline at one of its ends, possibly a read error. The rearrangement uses TRBV7-9 and TRBJ1-3, with a weak D call TRBD1 (6 bases). Germline V lookup: CDR1 SEHNR, CDR2 FQNEAQ (reference sequence). This CDR3 region has 11 residues. This chain's CDR3 is CASSPDSLPWF. The CDR3 nucleotides are TGTGCCAGCAGCCCGGACAGCCTTCCTTGGTTT.

The chain uses TRBV3-1 and TRBJ2-7; no clear D gene. Per the germline V gene, CDR1 is LGHDT and CDR2 is YNNKEL (reference sequence). The CDR3 spans 12 residues. The V and J ends lost 1 base and 8 bases respectively, with 9 bases between them. CDR3 sequence reads: CASSQVMSKQYF. CDR3 bases: TGTGCCAGCAGCCAAGTCATGAGTAAGCAGTACTTC.